The present T cell receptor (beta chain) was sequenced within a study of blood T cell repertoires in COVID-19. Study-wide background: Sources were T cells, B-cell-depleted T cells, or PBMCs; the material itself was cDNA or gDNA.

The age range of participants was about 18 to 100 years, with residence in about 25 US areas. Here immunoSEQ multiplex PCR was the method, and the copy in TCRdb shows in-frame clones only, minus some. The sample includes about 310,000 clones, approximately 91% of them seen just once. This CDR3 comprises 14 residues. CDR1 and CDR2 from the germline V gene are SGHDN and FVKESK. Unmatched junction bases numbered 6, after V lost 4 bases and J lost 6 bases. V usage is TRBV14 and J usage is TRBJ2-5; 9 bases are shared with TRBD1. The sequenced sample consisted of PBMCs or T cells enriched from blood (not recorded which). The TCR comes from a man aged 60 to 69 who had recovered from COVID-19. CDR3 nucleotides: TGTGCCAGCAGCCCCCGACAGGGGGTGCAGACCCAGTACTTC. Translated, it gives CASSPRQGVQTQYF.